The clone carrying this T cell receptor beta chain was detected once. Its target is not known. Trimming pared 1 base from V and 6 bases from J, leaving 13 bases between. The CDR3 loop spans 14 amino acids. Germline V gene data show CDR1 as MDHEN and CDR2 as SYDVKM. This specimen belongs to a study of cytomegalovirus exposure and HLA in healthy donors. The overall study: The roughly 120 validation repertoires, a later analysis reported, used the same platform as the approximately 670 repertoires from the first cohort. Findings of the study overall: The study put roughly 160 TCR beta chains on its list as cytomegalovirus-associated. Reportedly, cytomegalovirus status was diagnosed with high sensitivity and specificity.

Assay used: immunoSEQ multiplex PCR; TCRdb lists only in-frame clones, some missing. The sample contains fewer than 200,000 clones, just under 90% of which appear only once. The V call is TRBV28, the J call TRBJ2-7; a weak D match, TRBD1 (6 bases). The clonotype was recovered from a man aged 18 to 30 in good health and CMV-seropositive. The sample consisted of PBMCs. CDR3: CASSLYSGVGEQYF. The CDR3 DNA sequence: TGTGCCAGCAGTTTATATTCAGGGGTGGGCGAGCAGTACTTC.